The 8 T cell receptor beta chains below come from one sample, sequenced in a study of vaccination and CD4 T cells after COVID-19. What these receptors recognize is not known. Noted treatment: approximately 11-day PBMC culture with coronavirus spike peptide pools or control peptides (ViraFEST assay). At the Johns Hopkins FTIC core, DNA taken from cultured CD4+ T cells was sequenced by way of the Oncomine TCR Beta short-read assay. TCRdb re-analysed the PCR reads in MiXCR, keeping a single row per CDR3 protein. Found here are about 20,000 distinct CDR3 sequences, about 56% of them singletons; the top ten hold less than 8%. The sequencing input was CD4+ T cells from blood, cultured in vitro. The receptor set was obtained from a human donor who had recovered from COVID-19.

The V call is TRBV20-1, the J call TRBJ1-2; D might be TRBD1 (6 bases). Germline loops: CDR1 DFQATT, CDR2 SNEGSKA (reference sequence). This CDR3 comprises 12 residues. V lost 4 bases, J lost 7 bases, and 13 bases lay in between. CDR3 in DNA: TGCAGTGCTACAATGAGACAGGCTGGCTACACCTTC. Translated: CSATMRQAGYTF.

J is TRBJ1-2 and V is TRBV7-2; TRBD1 agrees at 9 bases. Trimming took 1 base from V and 8 from J; bases not matched to a gene: 5. The CDR3 has 14 amino acids. CDR1 SGHTA and CDR2 FQGNSA come from the germline V gene. Here the CDR3 DNA reads TGTGCCAGCAGCTTAGGGACAGGGGTGGGGGGCTACACCTTC. This translates into CASSLGTGVGGYTF.

The CDR3 sequence is CASSKERFRQPQHF. The DNA for the CDR3 is TGTGCCAGCAGCAAAGAGCGGTTCCGGCAGCCCCAGCATTTT. This chain joins TRBV21-1 and TRBJ1-5. TRBV21-1 is listed as a pseudogene. The CDR3 is 14 amino acids.

The chain combines TRBV14 with TRBJ1-2; a possible D gene is TRBD1 (5 bases). CDR3 length: 13 residues. Per the germline V gene, CDR1 is SGHDN and CDR2 is FVKESK. Trimming removed 4 bases at V and 1 base at J, with 7 bases between. The CDR3 DNA reads TGTGCCAGCAGCCCGGGGGTTAACTATGGCTACACCTTC. It encodes CASSPGVNYGYTF. Looking up the rest from reference TRBV14 and TRBJ1-2 gives the full variable domain: EAGVTQFPSHSVIEKGQTVTLRCDPISGHDNLYWYRRVMGKEIKFLLHFVKESKQDESGMPNNRFLAERTGGTYSTLKVQPAELEDSGVYFCASSPGVNYGYTFGSGTRLTVV.

A few counts support this clonotype. This rearrangement joins TRBV6-1 to TRBJ1-2; possibly TRBD1 for D (6 bases). With 6 bases removed from V and 0 bases from J, the gap between germline ends came to 26 bases. Germline V CDR1 and CDR2: MNHNS, SASEGT. The CDR3 consists of 19 residues. This CDR3 is CASSQSGQFYSSANYGYTF. Written as DNA, the CDR3 is TGTGCCAGCAGCCAGTCCGGACAGTTCTATTCTTCAGCTAACTATGGCTACACCTTC.

The chain links TRBV20-1 to TRBJ2-7, with D possibly being TRBD2 (5 bases). The germline CDR1 and CDR2 sequences are DFQATT and SNEGSKA (reference sequence). The CDR3 has 13 residues. The V end lost 5 bases, the J end lost 3 bases, and 14 bases lay between the germline ends. CDR3 nucleotides: TGCAGTGCTGGAGGCCTTCCCGGCTACGAGCAGTACTTC. Protein sequence: CSAGGLPGYEQYF.

The sample holds one count of this clonotype. This chain joins TRBV7-9 and TRBJ1-2; D perhaps matches TRBD1 (6 bases). CDR3 size: 13 residues. Germline CDR1 and CDR2: SEHNR and FQNEAQ (reference sequence). Trimming cost V 2 bases and J 10 bases, with 14 bases left between them. Here the CDR3 reads CASSLTRTEHYTF. The CDR3 DNA sequence: TGTGCCAGCAGCTTAACCCGGACAGAACACTACACCTTC.

Only a few counts were recorded for this clonotype. The chain carries TRBV20-1 and TRBJ1-6; D is uncertain. There are 14 residues in the CDR3. Per germline, CDR1 DFQATT and CDR2 SNEGSKA (reference sequence). Trimming stripped 3 bases from V and 10 bases from J, with 16 bases between. Here the CDR3 reads CSASPGLVSSPLHF. CDR3 nucleotide sequence: TGCAGTGCTAGCCCAGGCCTCGTCAGCTCACCCCTCCACTTT.